Only a few counts were recorded for the clone carrying this TCR beta chain. Its specificity is unknown. This specimen comes from a study of T cell repertoires in cytomegalovirus infection. The wider study: The authors relied on CMV epitopes, both recently identified HLA-C-restricted and well-studied HLA-B-restricted. CMV infection and matching HLA type were both indicated by public TCR beta signatures. Overall study findings and caveats: CMV carriers having the relevant HLA were flagged by cumulative public TCR beta family frequency. Dominant in the ex vivo response were TCR beta clonotypes restricted by HLA-C and specific for CMV.

TCRdb ran MiXCR on the reads and lists one entry per CDR3 protein. The table lists approximately 260,000 distinct CDR3 sequences, 20% to 25% of them singletons. Trimming left V 8 bases short and J 6 bases short, with 16 bases between. This CDR3 comprises 13 residues. This specimen was cultured PBMCs, taken from culture after CMV antigen stimulation. This TCR derives from a human donor in good health (CMV status not recorded). Some clones in this sample may be carry-over from other donors' samples. V and J are TRBV12-3 or TRBV12-4 and TRBJ1-1; possibly TRBD1 for D (5 bases). CDR3 coding DNA: TGTGCCAGCTGCCGATGGGGGGACGCTGAAGCTTTCTTT. It yields the protein CASCRWGDAEAFF.